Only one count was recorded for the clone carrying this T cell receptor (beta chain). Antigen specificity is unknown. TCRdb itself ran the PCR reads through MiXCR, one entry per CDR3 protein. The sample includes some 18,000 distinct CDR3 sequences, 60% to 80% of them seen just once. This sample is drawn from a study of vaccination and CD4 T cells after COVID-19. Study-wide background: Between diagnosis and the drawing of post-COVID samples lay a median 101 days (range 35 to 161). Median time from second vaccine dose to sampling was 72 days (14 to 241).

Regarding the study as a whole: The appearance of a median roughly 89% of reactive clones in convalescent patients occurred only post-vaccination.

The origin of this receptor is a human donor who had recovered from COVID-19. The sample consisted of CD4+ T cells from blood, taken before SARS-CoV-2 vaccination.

This CDR3 is CASSTHGQSETQYF. The CDR3 DNA follows: TGTGCCAGCAGCACCCACGGACAGTCGGAGACCCAGTACTTC. The chain couples TRBV7-9 to TRBJ2-5, with a possible D match to TRBD1 (6 bases). Per germline, CDR1 SEHNR and CDR2 FQNEAQ (reference sequence). The CDR3 length is 14 residues. V was shortened by 5 bases and J by 5 bases, with 15 bases between the two germline ends.